What follows is one T cell receptor (beta chain) and its context. Other nucleotide sequences from this sample produce the same CDR3. From germline, CDR1 is MGHDK and CDR2 SYGVNS. Losses at the gene ends were 3 bases for V and 1 base for J; bases not matched to a gene: 5. The CDR3 covers 15 residues. These data originate in a study of beta chain features in type 1 diabetes. Expressed TCRB transcripts were sequenced because the entire RNA isolate underwent reverse transcription. Produced via immunoSEQ multiplex PCR; TCRdb's table is partial and in-frame only. The sample lists 400,000 to 600,000 clones; approximately 30% were seen once.

The chain couples TRBV25-1 to TRBJ1-1; 7 bases align to TRBD1. The sample taken for sequencing was naive CD4+ T cells from blood. This TCR was sampled from a man between 18 and 29 years old in good health. The CDR3 loop reads CASSDPRTGNTEAFF. In nucleotides, the CDR3 is TGTGCCAGCAGTGATCCCAGGACAGGGAACACTGAAGCTTTCTTT.